This TCR beta chain was found in a study of neurological immune-mediated disorders. Study-level findings and limits: The multiple sclerosis repertoire cluster had no clinical or MRI feature associated with it. CDR3 amino acid sequences of expanded clones were not shared across subjects, a result suggesting private repertoires in all groups. When repertoires were grouped phylogenetically, those of 18 of 34 multiple sclerosis patients fell into one related-CDR3 cluster, a possible signature.

The cDNA came from 5'RACE, which used 10-nucleotide random UMIs. Each CDR3 protein is one row after TCRdb ran MiXCR on the 5' RACE reads. The data contain under 70,000 distinct CDR3 sequences, approximately 3.5% of them seen just once; the ten biggest clones take up under 4%. Regarding this clonotype: Its antigen is as yet unknown. Being one base from a much bigger clone, this may be a read error.

Germline V gene data show CDR1 as SQVTM and CDR2 as ANQGSEA. The germline V and J ends were trimmed by 0 bases and 3 bases, with 9 bases remaining between them. There are 14 residues in the CDR3. This receptor was obtained from a woman younger than 45 with multiple sclerosis. What was sequenced was PBMCs. The J gene is TRBJ2-1, the V gene TRBV29-1; the D is unclear. The CDR3 loop is CSVEEGLGYNEQFF. CDR3 sequence (DNA): TGCAGCGTTGAAGAAGGTTTAGGCTACAATGAGCAGTTCTTC.